The entry that follows covers one T cell receptor (beta chain) sequence. The target antigen is unknown. The ends lost 3 bases at V and 3 bases at J; junction bases unmatched: 16. The CDR3 spans 21 residues. The germline gives CDR1 SGHRS, CDR2 YFSETQ. The sample is drawn from a study of T cells in Graves' hyperthyroidism and ophthalmopathy. Study results and limitations: The model anticipated ophthalmopathy a median approximately 6.7 months pre-onset. Separating ophthalmopathy from stable hyperthyroidism was achieved by a 13 V-J model.

The patients, who ranged from 18 to 65 in age, presented with newly diagnosed hyperthyroidism lasting under 2 months. In making diagnoses, clinical symptoms, serum thyroxine and TRAb, thyroid ultrasound and orbital computed tomography were all used. The CDR3 regions of TCR beta were amplified from RNA transcripts. The TCR CDR3 first-round RT-PCR relied on the HTBI primer set. TCRdb re-analysed the multiplex PCR reads in MiXCR, keeping a single row per CDR3 protein. This sample has hundreds of thousands of distinct CDR3 sequences, with 15% to 20% found just once. The TCR was taken from a woman under 30 with Graves' hyperthyroidism. Sequenced sample: blood. The V and J genes are TRBV5-1 and TRBJ2-2; TRBD2 matches at 14 bases. CDR3 nucleotide sequence: TGCGCCAGCAGCTCCCATCCTACTCGACTAGCGGGAGGGCCATACACCGGGGAGCTGTTTTTT. Translating it yields CASSSHPTRLAGGPYTGELFF.